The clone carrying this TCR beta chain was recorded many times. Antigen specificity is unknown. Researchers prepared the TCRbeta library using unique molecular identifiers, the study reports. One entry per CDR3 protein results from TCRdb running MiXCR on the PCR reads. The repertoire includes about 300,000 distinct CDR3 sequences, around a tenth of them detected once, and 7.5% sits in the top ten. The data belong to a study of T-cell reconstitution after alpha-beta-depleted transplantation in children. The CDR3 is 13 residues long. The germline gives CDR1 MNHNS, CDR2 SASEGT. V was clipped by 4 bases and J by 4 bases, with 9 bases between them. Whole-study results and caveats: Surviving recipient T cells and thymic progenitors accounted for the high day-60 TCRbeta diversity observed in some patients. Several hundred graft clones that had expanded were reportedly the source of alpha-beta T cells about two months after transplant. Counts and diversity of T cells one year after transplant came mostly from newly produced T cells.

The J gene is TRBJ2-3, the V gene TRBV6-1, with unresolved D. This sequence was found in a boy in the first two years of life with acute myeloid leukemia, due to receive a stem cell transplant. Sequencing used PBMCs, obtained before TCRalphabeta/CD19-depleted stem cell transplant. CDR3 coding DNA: TGTGCCAGCAGTGTTAATGAGCCAGATACGCAGTATTTT. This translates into CASSVNEPDTQYF.